This T cell receptor (beta chain) stems from a study of cytomegalovirus exposure and HLA in healthy donors. As concerns this clone: As yet, its antigen is unknown.

Losses at the gene ends were 3 bases for V and 4 bases for J; bases not matched to a gene: 9. The CDR3 consists of 17 residues. Germline CDR1 reads SGHDT; CDR2 reads YYEEEE. It was with 60 Vbeta and 13 Jbeta primers that the PCR ran. Here immunoSEQ multiplex PCR was the method, and the copy in TCRdb shows in-frame clones only, minus some. Here the sample spans around 170,000 clones, roughly 83% being singletons. Study results and limitations: As confirmed in vitro, a few CMV-associated chains were specific for CMV antigens. The authors later linked a missense DCLRE1C variant to TCR beta V- and J-gene trimming. A later analysis linked 15,000 to 20,000 TCR beta sequences to HLA alleles at 0.05 false discovery rate. The study dropped some indistinguishable V segments, TRBV6-2 and TRBV6-3 among them.

Sequencing used PBMCs. This sequence was found in a boy aged 2 to 10 in good health and CMV-seronegative. V is TRBV5-6 and J is TRBJ2-1; 11 bases fit TRBD2. In nucleotides, the CDR3 is TGTGCCAGCAGCTCATTAGGGACTAGCGGCTTATACAATGAGCAGTTCTTC. Its protein is CASSSLGTSGLYNEQFF.